The TCR beta chain under discussion was sequenced for a study of blood T cell repertoires in COVID-19. Study-level background: Specimens from acute and convalescent COVID-19 originated in the United States, Italy and Spain. PBMCs, B-cell-depleted T cells, or T cells provided the cDNA or gDNA that made up the material.

From germline, CDR1 is SGHTA and CDR2 FQGNSA. The CDR3 is made up of 16 amino acids. The V and J ends lost 5 bases and 5 bases, in that order; junction bases with no gene match: 10. This clone was counted once. How the authors handled the data: Reference gene primers were amplified, and this amplification served to estimate nucleated cell counts. Clones were sequenced by immunoSEQ multiplex PCR, and TCRdb holds only the in-frame ones, with some missing. For V, J and clone size, that table is used; D and trimming come from the DNA. The sample holds 200,000 to 300,000 clones, about 89% seen once. The sample consisted of peripheral blood. V gene TRBV7-2 combines with J gene TRBJ2-3; 10 positions match TRBD2. The TCR comes from a woman in her 50s with acute or convalescent COVID-19. Here the CDR3 reads CASSHRLAGSIDTQYF. The CDR3, as DNA: TGTGCCAGCAGCCACCGACTAGCGGGTAGTATAGATACGCAGTATTTT. Filled out from reference TRBV7-2 and TRBJ2-3, the complete variable domain reads GAGVSQSPSNKVTEKGKDVELRCDPISGHTALYWYRQSLGQGLEFLIYFQGNSAPDKSGLPSDRFSAERTGGSVSTLTIQRTQQEDSAVYLCASSHRLAGSIDTQYFGPGTRLTVL.